This TCR beta chain was sequenced in a study of graft-versus-host responses after intestinal transplantation. Looking at the study overall: In this cohort, recipients had multivisceral, liver-intestinal, or isolated intestinal transplants.

Data came from immunoSEQ multiplex PCR; TCRdb stores just in-frame clones and leaves some out. The data show 6,000 to 8,500 clones, 30% seen once. This clone turned up a few times. V shed 7 bases, J shed 15 bases, and the junction held 16 bases outside the gene matches. Germline V gene lookup returns CDR1 MNHEY and CDR2 SVGAGI. There are 15 residues in the CDR3. Proliferating responders of the CD3+CD4+ and CD3+CD8+ phenotypes with low CFSE were sorted after the reaction. This specimen was alloreactive CD4+ T cells from a mixed lymphocyte reaction culture, taken before transplantation. Subset: CFSE-low proliferating T cells sorted from approximately 6-day pre-transplant mixed lymphocyte reaction (GvH or HvG direction). V is TRBV6-5 and J is TRBJ2-1; 12 bases align to TRBD2. The clonotype originates from a human patient who was an organ donor for intestinal transplantation. The CDR3, as DNA: TGTGCCAGCACCCACCCCGGGACTAGCGGGTTATGGACGTTCTTC. It encodes CASTHPGTSGLWTFF.